This TCR beta chain was obtained from a study of blood T cell repertoires in COVID-19. The method was immunoSEQ multiplex PCR; TCRdb's version includes in-frame clones alone and lacks a portion of them. Found here are approximately 120,000 clones, over 75% of them singletons; the top ten hold roughly 30%. Sequencing was carried out using peripheral blood. The receptor's source is an elderly woman with acute or convalescent COVID-19.

The CDR3 region is CASSESRAGGIVDGYTF. CDR3 coding DNA: TGCGCCAGCAGTGAGTCTCGGGCAGGGGGCATTGTCGATGGCTACACCTTC. The chain carries TRBV10-2 and TRBJ1-2; 8 nucleotides align to TRBD1. In germline, CDR1 is WSHSY, CDR2 SAAADI. Germline trimming cut 0 bases from V and 6 bases from J; bases unmatched to any gene: 12. CDR3 length equals 17 residues.